This entry features one T cell receptor beta chain sequence. Produced via immunoSEQ multiplex PCR; TCRdb's table is partial and in-frame only. The data contain fewer than 200,000 clones, around 85% of them singletons. The CDR3 covers 14 residues. V lost 4 bases to trimming and J lost 9 bases, with 16 bases between them. Germline loops: CDR1 LNHDA, CDR2 SQIVND (reference sequence). The sample belongs to a study of blood T cell repertoires in COVID-19. The sequence was obtained from a middle-aged woman with acute COVID-19. The sequenced material came from PBMCs or T cells enriched from blood (not recorded which). V gene TRBV19 combines with J gene TRBJ1-5, with no clear D. CDR3 nucleotide sequence: TGTGCCAGTAGTACCGGACTGAGAAGTGGGCCCCAGCATTTT. Its protein product is CASSTGLRSGPQHF.